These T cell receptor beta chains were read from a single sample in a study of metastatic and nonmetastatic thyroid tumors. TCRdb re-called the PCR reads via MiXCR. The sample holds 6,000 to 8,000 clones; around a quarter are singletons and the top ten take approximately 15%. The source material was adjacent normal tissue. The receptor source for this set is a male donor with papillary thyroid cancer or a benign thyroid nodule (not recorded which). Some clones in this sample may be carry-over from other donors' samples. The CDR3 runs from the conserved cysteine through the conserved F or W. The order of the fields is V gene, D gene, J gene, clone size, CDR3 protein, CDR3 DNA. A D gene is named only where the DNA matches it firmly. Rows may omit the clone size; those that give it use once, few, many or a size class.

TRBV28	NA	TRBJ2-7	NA	CASSTTGYEQYF	TGTGCCAGCAGTACAACAGGGTACGAGCAGTACTTC
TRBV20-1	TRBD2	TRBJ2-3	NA	CSAGRDTQYF	TGCAGTGCCGGGAGGGATACGCAGTATTTT
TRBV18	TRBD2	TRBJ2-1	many	CASSRSSGNEQFF	TGTGCCAGCTCACGATCTAGCGGGAATGAGCAGTTCTTC
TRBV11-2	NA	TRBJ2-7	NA	CASSPRPLPYVEQYF	TGTGCCAGCAGCCCGCGACCATTACCCTACGTCGAGCAGTACTTC
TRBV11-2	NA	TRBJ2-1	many	CASSLGRGGSSYNEQFF	TGTGCCAGCAGCTTAGGAAGGGGGGGGAGCTCCTACAATGAGCAGTTCTTC
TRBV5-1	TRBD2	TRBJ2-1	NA	CASSLRTSGSNEQFF	TGCGCCAGCAGCCTTAGGACTAGCGGGTCTAATGAGCAGTTCTTC
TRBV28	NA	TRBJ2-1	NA	CASSLLFLGARDEQFF	TGTGCCAGCAGTTTACTGTTCTTGGGGGCCAGGGATGAGCAGTTCTTC
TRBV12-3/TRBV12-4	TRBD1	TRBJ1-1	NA	CASSGQGVNTEAFF	TGTGCCAGCAGCGGACAGGGGGTAAACACTGAAGCTTTCTTT
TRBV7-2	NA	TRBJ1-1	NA	CASSSLLGLNTEAFF	TGTGCCAGCAGTTCCTTGCTGGGACTAAACACTGAAGCTTTCTTT
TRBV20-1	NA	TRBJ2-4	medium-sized	CSAREISIAEMTKNIQYF	TGCAGTGCTAGAGAGATTTCTATAGCGGAGATGACCAAAAACATTCAGTACTTC